Each of the 12 T cell receptor beta chains below was sequenced from the same sample in a study of beta chain features in type 1 diabetes (dated by TCRdb to the late 2010s). Library preparation used the immunoSEQ multiplex PCR assay. The entire amount of isolated RNA was reverse transcribed using the High Capacity cDNA Reverse Transcription Kit, so the sequenced TCRB transcripts were expressed ones. Not all clones reach the TCRdb copy of this immuneACCESS table, which keeps in-frame sequences only. Checked studies attribute under half of the gap to unresolved V genes and leave the rest unexplained. In all, the sample holds under 150,000 clones, and 6.9% of those were seen once. Of the sample, about 1.5% falls within the top ten clones. Input material: central memory CD4+ T cells from blood. All receptors come from a woman aged 25 to 39 in good health.

V usage is TRBV5-1 and J usage is TRBJ2-7; 11 bases are shared with TRBD1. The ends lost 4 bases at V and 6 bases at J; junction bases unmatched: 9. CDR3 size: 15 residues. Germline values: CDR1 SGHRS, CDR2 YFSETQ. The CDR3 region is CASSKVGDRGSEQYF. CDR3 nucleotides: TGCGCCAGCAGCAAAGTCGGGGACAGGGGGAGCGAGCAGTACTTC.

V gene TRBV15 combines with J gene TRBJ1-2; 7 bases agree with TRBD1. With V trimmed by 4 bases and J by 3 bases, 11 bases remained unmatched. The CDR3 sequence is 16 residues long. Germline V gives CDR1 LNHNV, CDR2 YYDKDF (reference sequence). CDR3 coding DNA: TGTGCCACCAGCAAAACACCCGGGACAGCTTACTATGGCTACACCTTC. It encodes CATSKTPGTAYYGYTF.

This clone was seen ten or more times. The V and J genes are TRBV28 and TRBJ2-3, with a possible D match to TRBD2 (5 bases). There are 15 residues in the CDR3. The V end was cut by 4 bases, the J end by 0 bases, with 11 bases between. CDR1 is MDHEN, CDR2 SYDVKM, per germline. CDR3 coding DNA: TGTGCCAGCAGTTCCGGACTTCCTAGCACAGATACGCAGTATTTT. Translation: CASSSGLPSTDTQYF.

This clone showed up just a few times. The same CDR3 also results from other DNA sequences found in this sample. The J gene is TRBJ2-5, the V gene TRBV9; maybe TRBD2 (7 bases). Germline V gene lookup returns CDR1 SGDLS and CDR2 YYNGEE. The CDR3 is made up of 15 amino acids. Trimming left V 3 bases short and J 2 bases short, with 14 bases between. CDR3 protein: CASSGRGGPQETQYF. DNA for the CDR3: TGTGCCAGCAGCGGCAGGGGAGGGCCTCAAGAGACCCAGTACTTC.

This chain connects TRBV7-6 to TRBJ2-1, with TRBD2 matching 13 bases. The CDR3 length is 14 residues. Germline V gives CDR1 SGHVS, CDR2 FNYEAQ. V lost 5 bases, J lost 15 bases, and 10 bases stayed unmatched. CDR3 protein: CASSPGTSGTSSFF. CDR3 coding DNA: TGTGCCAGCAGCCCAGGGACTAGCGGGACCTCGTCGTTCTTC. Filled out from reference TRBV7-6 and TRBJ2-1, the complete variable domain reads GAGVSQSPRYKVTKRGQDVALRCDPISGHVSLYWYRQALGQGPEFLTYFNYEAQQDKSGLPNDRFSAERPEGSISTLTIQRTEQRDSAMYRCASSPGTSGTSSFFGPGTRLTVL.

This clone appeared a few times. The chain is built from TRBV4-2 and TRBJ1-5; D call uncertain. This CDR3 comprises 14 residues. The V gene lost 4 bases and the J gene lost 1 base, with 8 bases spanning the gap. CDR1 LGHNA and CDR2 YNFKEQ come from the germline V gene. CDR3 DNA: TGTGCCAGCAGCCGCGGCCTCAGCAATCAGCCCCAGCATTTT. Amino acid sequence: CASSRGLSNQPQHF.

This rearrangement joins TRBV10-3 to TRBJ2-5; D is unresolved. Trimming removed 0 bases at V and 0 bases at J, with 11 bases between. Per germline, CDR1 ENHRY and CDR2 SYGVKD. There are 16 residues in the CDR3. CDR3 coding DNA: TGTGCCATCAGTGAGTCTGATAGCAGCTACCAAGAGACCCAGTACTTC. Protein: CAISESDSSYQETQYF.

There are many counts of this clone. The CDR3 loop is CAIREETSGEEQFF. The CDR3, as DNA: TGTGCCATCAGGGAGGAGACTAGCGGGGAGGAGCAGTTCTTC. The V call is TRBV10-3, the J call TRBJ2-1; 11 positions match TRBD2. This CDR3 region has 14 residues. V gave up 6 bases and J gave up 10 bases; unmatched junction bases: 8. Germline V lookup: CDR1 ENHRY, CDR2 SYGVKD.

The CDR3 sequence: CASSPLQGSHTEAFF. CDR3 DNA: TGTGCCAGCTCACCGCTACAGGGTTCTCACACTGAAGCTTTCTTT. This chain connects TRBV18 to TRBJ1-1, with TRBD1 as a possible D gene (6 bases). The CDR3 totals 15 residues. Germline loops: CDR1 KGHSH, CDR2 LQKENI. V was trimmed by 3 bases and J by 3 bases, leaving 14 bases between them.

This clone came up many times. The chain links TRBV7-9 to TRBJ2-1; 7 nucleotides match TRBD2. Trimming removed 5 bases from V and 7 bases from J; junction bases left unmatched: 11. Per the germline V gene, CDR1 is SEHNR and CDR2 is FQNEAQ (reference sequence). The CDR3 extends over 15 amino acids. CDR3 sequence (DNA): TGTGCCAGCAGCCCTGATTGGGAGGGCCAGAATGAGCAGTTCTTC. It translates to CASSPDWEGQNEQFF.

This clone appeared a few times. V gene TRBV11-2 combines with J gene TRBJ2-3; 8 nucleotides align to TRBD1. J was trimmed by 4 bases and V by 6 bases; bases with no gene match: 3. Germline loops: CDR1 SGHAT, CDR2 FQNNGV. The CDR3 is 13 residues long. For the CDR3, the DNA is TGTGCCAGCAGTCAACAGGGGGCAGATACGCAGTATTTT. Protein product: CASSQQGADTQYF. The full variable domain, rest sourced from reference TRBV11-2 and TRBJ2-3, is EAGVAQSPRYKIIEKRQSVAFWCNPISGHATLYWYQQILGQGPKLLIQFQNNGVVDDSQLPKDRFSAERLKGVDSTLKIQPAKLEDSAVYLCASSQQGADTQYFGPGTRLTVL.

This clone has only a few counts. The genes are TRBV30 and TRBJ1-3; weak D call: TRBD1 (5 bases). Trimming took 5 bases from V and 0 from J, leaving 11 bases between them. The CDR3 is 14 residues long. Germline CDR1 reads GTSNPN; CDR2 reads SVGIG (reference sequence). CDR3 in amino acids: CAWARGVSGNTIYF. The CDR3 DNA reads as TGTGCCTGGGCCCGGGGGGTCTCTGGAAACACCATATATTTT.